The TCR beta chain under discussion was sequenced for a study of blood T cell repertoires in COVID-19. Whole-study context: Sources were T cells, B-cell-depleted T cells, or PBMCs; the material itself was cDNA or gDNA.

CDR1 and CDR2 from the germline V gene are SGHRS and YFSETQ. J was trimmed by 2 bases and V by 2 bases; bases with no gene match: 8. The CDR3 extends over 16 amino acids. Using immunoSEQ multiplex PCR, the repertoire was profiled, and TCRdb retains in-frame clones only, with some absent. The sample consists of about 120,000 clones, approximately 81% of them appearing once. The genes are TRBV5-1 and TRBJ1-1; 8 bases line up with TRBD1. The sample was peripheral blood. This receptor was identified in a woman older than 75 with acute or convalescent COVID-19. In DNA form, the CDR3 reads TGCGCCAGCAGCTTCAAACAGGGGGGAATCAACACTGAAGCTTTCTTT. Its translation is CASSFKQGGINTEAFF.